The 21 T cell receptor beta chains in this list originate from one sample, sequenced in a study of tumor-infiltrating lymphocytes in primary liver carcinoma. Starting from around 510 ng of total RNA, TCR beta cDNA was produced with a primer in the constant region. Three nested multiplex PCR rounds of slightly modified ARM-PCR generated TCR beta libraries. The first two PCR rounds used TRBV1-TRBV30 primers with a Cbeta primer, nine to eleven cycles each. TCRdb passed the multiplex PCR reads through MiXCR, listing each CDR3 protein once. The profile covers about 48,000 distinct CDR3 sequences, with 60% to 75% appearing a single time and roughly 24% taken by the ten largest. Both RNA and DNA were isolated together from around 20-30 mg of bulk tissue that had not been sorted. Sequences were obtained from liver tumor tissue from sampling region 3. As to subset: tumor region T3, left-lateral pole. The source is a man aged 35 to 55 with primary liver carcinoma and hepatitis B virus infection.

Points on this clonotype: A read error may account for a junction end that differs from germline. The chain joins TRBV10-3 to TRBJ2-7; the D is unclear. The CDR3 is made up of 12 amino acids. Germline-derived CDR1 and CDR2 are ENHRY and SYGVKD. CDR3 loop: CAIRESADAQYF. DNA for the CDR3: TGTGCCATCAGAGAGTCGGCGGACGCGCAGTACTTT.

By proportion, this clonotype is large. The chain joins TRBV11-1 to TRBJ2-7; D not resolved. Germline V gives CDR1 SGHAT, CDR2 FQDESV (reference sequence). The CDR3 contains 13 residues. The V end lost 2 bases, the J end lost 2 bases, and 7 bases lay between the germline ends. The CDR3 coding sequence is TGTGCCAGCAGCTTAAGATCGCCCTACGAGCAGTACTTC. Translated: CASSLRSPYEQYF. Variable domain in full (rest from reference TRBV11-1 and TRBJ2-7): EAEVAQSPRYKITEKSQAVAFWCDPISGHATLYWYRQILGQGPELLVQFQDESVVDDSQLPKDRFSAERLKGVDSTLKIQPAELGDSAMYLCASSLRSPYEQYFGPGTRLTVT.

The J gene is TRBJ2-1, the V gene TRBV14, with no clear D. This CDR3 contains 15 residues. Germline values: CDR1 SGHDN, CDR2 FVKESK. Trimming shortened V by 4 bases and J by 2 bases, and 12 bases separated the two germline ends. This CDR3 reads CASSLIPDTYNEQFF. CDR3 nucleotide sequence: TGTGCCAGCAGCCTTATTCCCGACACCTACAATGAGCAGTTCTTC.

This chain joins TRBV12-3 or TRBV12-4 and TRBJ2-1; tentatively, D is TRBD2 (7 bases). CDR3 length: 15 amino acids. V lost 7 bases and J 9 bases, leaving 22 bases between the germline ends. The CDR3 DNA sequence: TGTGCCAGCACCGGCCCTATAGGGAGGGGGAGTGAGCAGTTCTTC. This codes for CASTGPIGRGSEQFF.

In the case of this clonotype: At one end the junction does not follow the germline gene, possibly because of a read error. V and J are TRBV24-1 and TRBJ2-1, with TRBD2 as a possible D gene (5 bases). The CDR3 has 15 residues. The V gene's germline CDR1 is KGHDR and CDR2 SFDVKD. The CDR3: CATIDRERFRNELLF. The CDR3 region has the DNA TGTGCCACCATTGATAGGGAGCGGTTTCGAAATGAGCTGCTCTTC.

Worth noting for this clonotype: At one end the junction does not follow the germline gene, possibly because of a read error. The CDR3 loop reads CASSLRVSSYEHYF. The CDR3 DNA is TGTGCTAGCAGTTTAAGAGTTAGCTCCTACGAGCACTACTTC. The chain combines TRBV12-3 or TRBV12-4 with TRBJ2-7; D remains ambiguous. The CDR3 loop spans 14 amino acids.

Points on this clonotype: Germline and junction disagree at one end, which may indicate a read error. CDR3 coding DNA: TGCGCCAGCAGTTCTAGCGGGAGTGTGGACACCGGGAAGCTGTTTTTT. The encoded protein is CASSSSGSVDTGKLFF. This chain joins TRBV5-1 and TRBJ2-2; 10 bases agree with TRBD2. Germline values: CDR1 SGHRS, CDR2 YFSETQ. CDR3 size: 16 residues. Based on the CDR3 plus reference TRBV5-1 and TRBJ2-2, the full variable domain is KAGVTQTPRYLIKTRGQQVTLSCSPISGHRSVSWYQQTPGQGLQFLFEYFSETQRNKGNFPGRFSGRQFSNSRSEMNVSTLELGDSALYLCASSSSGSVDTGKLFFGEGSRLTVL.

Details on this clonotype: A much larger clone differs by one base, so this may be a read error. This chain connects TRBV24-1 to TRBJ1-2; the D gene is possibly TRBD1 (6 bases). Per the germline V gene, CDR1 is KGHDR and CDR2 is SFDVKD. This CDR3 contains 18 residues. The CDR3 loop reads CATIDTSPRTAEDYGYTF. CDR3 bases: TGTGCCACCATTGATACAAGCCCCCGGACAGCCGAGGACTATGGCTACACCTTC.

The chain joins TRBV14 to TRBJ2-1, with D perhaps TRBD2 (5 bases). TRBJ2-7 matches the DNA end more closely, so the J call is doubtful. The CDR3 is 13 residues long. Germline assignment: CDR1 SGHDN and CDR2 FVKESK. The CDR3 DNA reads TGTGCCAGCAGTCCCGGGTCTCGGGATGAGCAGTACTTC. Its translation is CASSPGSRDEQYF.

As to this clonotype: The junction departs from the called germline gene at one end, perhaps through a read error. The gene calls are TRBV29-1 and TRBJ2-3; a possible D gene is TRBD2 (6 bases). The CDR3 consists of 13 residues. CDR1 and CDR2 from the germline V gene are SQVTM and ANQGSEA. For the CDR3, the DNA is TGCAGCGTCGAGGGGACTGTCACACATACACAGTATTTT. Translated: CSVEGTVTHTQYF.

Concerning this clonotype: A read error may account for a junction end that differs from germline. The chain links TRBV6-1 to TRBJ1-2; D remains ambiguous. Germline V gene data show CDR1 as MNHNS and CDR2 as SASEGT. The CDR3 covers 14 residues. In DNA, the CDR3 is TGTGTCAGCGGAGGGCAGGATCCTAACTATGGCTACACCTTC. Translation gives CVSGGQDPNYGYTF.

Points on this clonotype: At one boundary the junction diverges from the germline segment, which might be a read error. The chain links TRBV4-1 to TRBJ1-5; D gene unclear. Germline V lookup: CDR1 MGHRA, CDR2 YSYEKL. This CDR3 region has 13 residues. The CDR3 is CASSRNRDQPQHF. The CDR3 DNA is TGCGCCAGCAGCCGAAACAGAGATCAGCCCCAGCATTTC.

This clonotype was seen just once. A read error may account for a junction end that differs from germline. The chain links TRBV6-5 to TRBJ1-5, with D hard to call. This CDR3 comprises 14 residues. Germline lookup yields CDR1 MNHEY and CDR2 SVGAGI. CDR3 residues: CASSYRSGNRPQHF. DNA for the CDR3: TGTGCCAGCAGTTACAGGTCTGGCAATCGGCCCCAACATTTT.

This clonotype appeared once. This sequence joins TRBV5-6 and TRBJ2-2; perhaps TRBD1 as D (6 bases). Germline V gene lookup returns CDR1 SGHDT and CDR2 YYEEEE. CDR3 length: 16 residues. The V end lost 0 bases, the J end lost 10 bases, and 19 bases lay between the germline ends. The CDR3 DNA is TGTGCCAGCAGCTTGGACAGGGTGTTGTTCAGCGAGGAGCTGTTTTTT. Its protein is CASSLDRVLFSEELFF.

Concerning this clonotype itself: One end of the junction fails to match germline, which may point to a read error. The rearrangement links TRBV6-5 to TRBJ2-2; D remains unclear. This CDR3 has 14 amino acids. CDR1 and CDR2 (germline): MNHEY, SVGAGI. As DNA, the CDR3 is TGTGCCCGCAGTTGCTCTCGGGACACCGGGGAGCTGTTTTTT. It specifies CARSCSRDTGELFF.

Turning to this clonotype: One end of the junction fails to match germline, which may point to a read error. The V and J genes are TRBV5-1 and TRBJ1-5; 10 bases are shared with TRBD1. CDR3 size: 16 residues. CDR1 is SGHRS and CDR2 is YFSETQ in the germline V gene. CDR3 DNA: TGCGTCAGCAGCACGACGGGGACAGGGGATGGCCAGTCCCAGCATTTT. Protein: CVSSTTGTGDGQSQHF.

This clonotype was picked up a small number of times. Its ends do not fully match the called genes, so a read error is possible. The rearrangement joins TRBV4-1 to TRBJ1-2, with D unclear. The CDR3 covers 15 residues. The germline gives CDR1 MGHRA, CDR2 YSYEKL. The CDR3 DNA is TGCGCCGGCAGCCAAGAGGCCGGAACAAACTATGGTTACACCTTC. Amino acid sequence: CAGSQEAGTNYGYTF.

In the case of this clonotype: In this CDR3 the conserved last residue, phenylalanine or tryptophan, is missing, so a read error is likely. V is TRBV6-5 and J is TRBJ2-7; possibly TRBD1 for D (5 bases). V shed 9 bases and J shed 3 bases, with 18 bases lying between them. This CDR3 is 14 amino acids long. Per the germline V gene, CDR1 is MNHEY and CDR2 is SVGAGI. In DNA, the CDR3 is TGTGCCAGTAGTGTGGCAGGGCGGATCTACGAGCAGTACTCC. It encodes CASSVAGRIYEQYS.

This clonotype was counted many times. J is TRBJ2-7 and V is TRBV6-5; D call uncertain. The V gene's germline CDR1 is MNHEY and CDR2 SVGAGI. V lost 0 bases and J lost 5, with 8 bases in between. This CDR3 is built from 13 residues. CDR3 DNA: TGTGCCAGCAGTTACTCGAAGGGCCACGAGCAGTACTTC. Residues: CASSYSKGHEQYF.

This clonotype was seen once. A junction boundary mismatches the germline segment, possibly from a read error. The chain carries TRBV11-2 and TRBJ2-7; TRBD1 might be the D (5 bases). The CDR3 is 15 amino acids. Looked up from germline, CDR1 is SGHAT and CDR2 is FQNNGV. The CDR3 reads CASSQYLGRGYEQYF. The CDR3 DNA follows: TGTGCCAGCAGCCAATATTTGGGAAGGGGCTACGAACAGTACTTC.

This clonotype was picked up many times. V usage is TRBV7-9 and J usage is TRBJ2-3, with D perhaps matching TRBD1 (6 bases). Germline loops: CDR1 SEHNR, CDR2 FQNEAQ (reference sequence). The CDR3 loop spans 14 amino acids. The V gene lost 5 bases and the J gene lost 4 bases, with 13 bases spanning the gap. The chain's CDR3 is CASSLRQVADTQYF. The CDR3 nucleotides are TGTGCCAGCAGCCTGCGACAGGTCGCAGATACGCAGTATTTT.